These T cell receptor beta chains were read from a single sample in a study of T cell repertoires in ileal Crohn's disease. Profiled with immunoSEQ multiplex PCR; TCRdb holds only in-frame clones, not every one. This sample has more than 11,000 clones, with around 84% found just once. Sequenced input: ileal tissue. These receptors all come from an adult with Crohn's disease. Each CDR3 is given with its conserved first and last residue. A D gene is named only where the DNA matches it firmly. A clone size is listed for some rows: how often the clone was seen (once, few, many), or a class if it is expanded.

-	TRBJ1-2	TRBD1	TRBV9	CASSGTGGAVGYTF	TGTGCCAGCAGCGGTACAGGGGGCGCGGTCGGCTACACCTTC
once	TRBJ2-3	TRBD2	TRBV7-2	CASSQSGRGRTDTQYF	TGTGCCAGCAGCCAAAGCGGGAGGGGGCGTACAGATACGCAGTATTTT
-	TRBJ2-1	-	TRBV7-4	CASRNAGEQFF	TGTGCCAGCAGGAACGCAGGAGAGCAGTTCTTC
-	TRBJ2-4	TRBD2	TRBV2	CASSEEIAGAKNIQYF	TGTGCCAGCAGTGAGGAGATAGCGGGAGCCAAAAACATTCAGTACTTC
medium-sized	TRBJ2-2	-	TRBV9	CAGSQGSNTGELFF	TGTGCCGGGTCCCAGGGTTCGAACACCGGGGAGCTGTTTTTT
-	TRBJ1-1	-	TRBV25-1	CASSPSLFSRTEAFF	TGTGCCAGCAGTCCATCTCTGTTCTCGCGGACTGAAGCTTTCTTT
-	TRBJ2-7	-	TRBV18	CASSTGGGDEQYF	TGTGCCAGCTCAACTGGGGGCGGCGACGAGCAGTACTTC
-	TRBJ1-1	TRBD1	TRBV6-1	CASSEVWDSAEAFF	TGTGCCAGCAGTGAAGTTTGGGACAGCGCTGAAGCTTTCTTT
-	TRBJ1-6	-	TRBV27	CASRSRRRQNSPLHF	TGTGCCAGCAGAAGCCGACGGAGACAGAATTCACCCCTCCACTTT
-	TRBJ1-1	TRBD1	TRBV12-5	CASGPGQGGFTEAFF	TGTGCTAGTGGACCGGGACAGGGAGGATTCACTGAAGCTTTCTTT